This T cell receptor (beta chain) originates from a study of OX40 agonist ivuxolimab in advanced cancers. General notes on the study: The costimulatory receptor OX40 (CD134) was targeted by ivuxolimab, a fully human IgG2 agonistic monoclonal antibody. Intravenous ivuxolimab was administered to patients every 2 weeks at six dose levels: 0.01, 0.1, 0.3, 1.5, 3 and 10 mg/kg. Among the roughly 50 dose-escalation patients, roughly 20 had hepatocellular carcinoma, 15 or so melanoma, 9 renal cell carcinoma and 9 head and neck cancer. In the dose-escalation cohort, 70% to 85% of patients were male, and the mean age was 60 years with a range of about 20 to 90. Prior anti-PD-1, anti-PD-L1 or anti-CTLA-4 therapy was permitted, and checkpoint inhibitors had been received by more than 35% of dose-escalation patients. Three dose-escalation patients achieved partial responses, one with hepatocellular carcinoma and two with cutaneous melanoma. The point of sequencing TCRbeta in the periphery was to test whether ivuxolimab changed TCR sequence diversity and drove clonal T-cell expansion. The paper covers the monotherapy dose-escalation part of the phase I ivuxolimab trial, which included N of about 56 patients.

Patients with autoimmune disease history or receiving systemic immunosuppression were excluded from the trial. Peripheral blood for TCR sequencing was collected from all dose cohorts at baseline, on cycle 4 day 1, and on cycle 7 day 1. Samples came from an open-label, multicenter, first-in-human phase I dose-escalation trial of ivuxolimab. Adults with locally advanced or metastatic melanoma, renal cell carcinoma, hepatocellular carcinoma or head and neck squamous cell carcinoma were enrolled in the trial. Before TCR sequencing, CD4+ and CD8+ T cells were separately sorted from peripheral blood. The study at large found these results: Antigen specificity was not determined for the clonally expanded peripheral T cells. Low levels of normalized T-cell clonal expansion were also seen in some patients who did not respond. In the 0.1-3.0 mg/kg groups, partial responders were among the patients with the lowest normalized peripheral clonal expansion, particularly in CD8+ T cells. Clonal expansion of both CD4+ and CD8+ blood T cells was observed from baseline to week 6 at doses 0.1 to 3.0 mg/kg. After ivuxolimab, CD8+ T cells had more expanded clones than CD4+ T cells on average.

A note on this clone: Its target antigen remains unknown. No base quality information exists; no much larger clone differs at one position.

Taken from the germline V gene, the CDR1 and CDR2 loops are SGDLS and YYNGEE. V trim: 3 bases; J trim: 5 bases; unmatched bases: 6. From cysteine to phenylalanine, the CDR3 is 15 amino acids long. Of the read, only the CDR3 DNA is kept; its 45 bases are in frame from base 1. To sequence the TCRbeta CDR3 region, genomic DNA was isolated from the sorted cells. TCRbeta CDR3 regions were sequenced using the immunoSEQ Assay. TCRdb provides this immuneACCESS table in a form limited to in-frame rearrangements. Some clones are lacking; in checked studies, under half of them reflect an unresolved V gene, and why the rest are absent is not known. The sample table lists 60,000 to 100,000 clones, 87% of them with a count of one. Clones ranked in the top ten supply around 0.26% of the sample.

Source: CD4+ or CD8+ T cells sorted from blood, taken in a trial of the OX40 agonist ivuxolimab. This TCR came from an adult with an advanced solid tumor such as melanoma, head and neck, liver or kidney cancer. Recombination linked TRBV9 to TRBJ2-5, and TRBD2 matches 11 of the central bases. The CDR3 loop reads CASSAQVAGGETQYF. The DNA is as follows: TGTGCCAGCAGCGCCCAGGTAGCGGGAGGGGAGACCCAGTACTTC.